The 27 T cell receptor beta chains below all came from one sample that was sequenced in a study of response to subunit inactivated influenza vaccine. Via MiXCR, TCRdb re-called the RT-PCR reads, giving one row per CDR3 protein. In the table there are 650,000 to 850,000 distinct CDR3 sequences, roughly 13% of which are singletons. The sample in question was PBMCs from blood, obtained roughly 2 weeks before vaccination. Receptors were obtained from a man aged 50 to 59 who received an inactivated influenza vaccine.

The CDR3 protein is CASSHRSLGETQYF. The CDR3 bases are TGTGCCAGCAGCCACCGCTCCCTGGGGGAGACCCAGTACTTC. This chain links TRBV7-9 with TRBJ2-5; D is undetermined. V was cut by 5 bases and J by 5 bases, with 15 bases left in between. The V gene's germline CDR1 is SEHNR and CDR2 FQNEAQ (reference sequence). This CDR3 comprises 14 residues.

This clonotype has a handful of counts. The J gene is TRBJ2-1, the V gene TRBV4-3, with D possibly matching TRBD2 (6 bases). The CDR3 length is 14 residues. V lost 3 bases and J lost 9, with 15 bases in between. Germline V CDR1 and CDR2: LGHNA, YSLEER. CDR3 residues: CASSHGTGLGEQFF. The CDR3 DNA is TGCGCCAGCAGCCACGGGACTGGGCTGGGTGAGCAGTTCTTC.

The genes are TRBV10-3 and TRBJ2-3; D might be TRBD1 (6 bases). The germline gives CDR1 ENHRY, CDR2 SYGVKD. The germline V and J ends were trimmed by 6 bases and 2 bases, with 12 bases remaining between them. This CDR3 is built from 14 residues. Written as DNA, the CDR3 is TGTGCCATCAGCGACCGACAGGACACAGATACGCAGTATTTT. Translating gives CAISDRQDTDTQYF.

This clonotype was found a few times. The chain couples TRBV10-3 to TRBJ2-5, with D hard to call. Looked up from germline, CDR1 is ENHRY and CDR2 is SYGVKD. This CDR3 comprises 13 residues. Deletions cut 0 bases from V and 4 bases from J, with 6 bases between. The CDR3 sequence is CAISESIRETQYF. In nucleotides, the CDR3 is TGTGCCATCAGTGAGTCGATTCGAGAGACCCAGTACTTC.

The V gene is TRBV11-2, the J gene TRBJ2-3; possibly TRBD2 for D (7 bases). The CDR3 sequence is 14 residues long. Germline V gene lookup returns CDR1 SGHAT and CDR2 FQNNGV. V was pared by 5 bases and J by 7 bases, with 16 bases between. The CDR3 DNA is TGTGCCAGCAGCGGGTGGGGGGGCTCAAATACGCAGTATTTT. Amino acids: CASSGWGGSNTQYF.

This clonotype was picked up a small number of times. The chain has TRBV24-1 and TRBJ2-7; D not resolved. The CDR3 totals 12 residues. V gave up 4 bases and J gave up 2 bases, with 5 bases separating them. Germline V gene data show CDR1 as KGHDR and CDR2 as SFDVKD. The CDR3 DNA is TGTGCCACCAGTGACCATACCTACGAGCAGTACTTC. It yields the protein CATSDHTYEQYF.

This clonotype was detected a few times. The V and J genes are TRBV5-1 and TRBJ2-2; D unclear. The CDR3 is 16 residues long. V was clipped by 4 bases and J by 0 bases, with 13 bases between them. Per germline, CDR1 SGHRS and CDR2 YFSETQ. The CDR3 region has the DNA TGCGCCAGCAGCGCGTCGGCCTCCGCGAACACCGGGGAGCTGTTTTTT. Protein sequence: CASSASASANTGELFF.

The V and J genes are TRBV7-9 and TRBJ2-7; the D call may be TRBD1 or TRBD2 (5 bases each). Germline CDR1 and CDR2: SEHNR and FQNEAQ (reference sequence). The CDR3 consists of 14 residues. Trimming left V 5 bases short and J 5 bases short, with 16 bases between. CDR3 in amino acids: CASSHGTSPHEQYF. DNA of the CDR3: TGTGCCAGCAGCCACGGGACCTCACCCCACGAGCAGTACTTC. Full variable domain (outside the CDR3, taken from reference TRBV7-9 and TRBJ2-7): DTGVSQNPRHKITKRGQNVTFRCDPISEHNRLYWYRQTLGQGPEFLTYFQNEAQLEKSRLLSDRFSAERPKGSFSTLEIQRTEQGDSAMYLCASSHGTSPHEQYFGPGTRLTVT.

This clonotype was recorded a few times. The J gene is TRBJ2-5, the V gene TRBV4-1; 13 bases align to TRBD2. The J segment lost 4 bases and the V segment lost 1 base, leaving 3 bases of the junction unmatched. Germline CDR1 reads MGHRA; CDR2 reads YSYEKL. The CDR3 is made up of 16 amino acids. The CDR3 nucleotides are TGCGCCAGCAGCCAAGGGACTAGCGGGAGAAGAGAGACCCAGTACTTC. Translation gives CASSQGTSGRRETQYF.

This clonotype has only a few counts. The chain joins TRBV12-3 or TRBV12-4 to TRBJ1-4, with 7 positions matching TRBD1. After removal of 5 bases from V and 8 bases from J, the junction contained 8 bases not matched to a gene. The CDR3 sequence is 14 residues long. Here the CDR3 reads CASSPGGGREKLFF. For the CDR3, the DNA is TGTGCCAGCAGTCCAGGGGGAGGAAGGGAAAAACTGTTTTTT.

The chain is built from TRBV20-1 and TRBJ2-2, with TRBD1 matching 10 bases. Germline-derived CDR1 and CDR2 are DFQATT and SNEGSKA (reference sequence). The CDR3 is 14 amino acids. J gave up 8 bases and V 3 bases, and 6 bases lay outside the gene matches. The CDR3 DNA reads as TGCAGTGCTAGTGCGGGGACAGGGGAAGGGGAGCTGTTTTTT. It is translated as CSASAGTGEGELFF.

The chain links TRBV20-1 to TRBJ1-1; D uncertain. The CDR3 extends over 13 amino acids. Trimming removed 6 bases at V and 0 bases at J, with 11 bases between. Germline V CDR1 and CDR2: DFQATT, SNEGSKA (reference sequence). CDR3 sequence: CSANGRVNTEAFF. The CDR3 DNA reads as TGCAGTGCCAACGGAAGGGTGAACACTGAAGCTTTCTTT.

This clonotype was observed a few times. The CDR3 DNA sequence: TGTGCCTGGAGTGTTAGGCGGGGGGGCCCCTACAATGAGCAGTTCTTC. Amino acids: CAWSVRRGGPYNEQFF. The chain has TRBV30 and TRBJ2-1; 9 nucleotides align to TRBD2. Germline V CDR1 and CDR2: GTSNPN, SVGIG (reference sequence). The CDR3 runs 16 residues. Trimming cost V 0 bases and J 2 bases; bases outside gene matches: 5.

This chain uses TRBV12-3 or TRBV12-4 with TRBJ2-5; 14 bases are a match to TRBD2. This CDR3 is 15 amino acids long. V was pared by 4 bases and J by 5 bases, with 3 bases of the junction left unmatched. The CDR3 nucleotides are TGTGCCAGCAGTTCGGGACTAGCGGGGGCTGAGACCCAGTACTTC. Translation gives CASSSGLAGAETQYF.

This chain links TRBV5-6 with TRBJ2-2; no reliable D call. With 2 bases removed from V and 4 bases from J, the gap between germline ends came to 9 bases. Germline loops: CDR1 SGHDT, CDR2 YYEEEE. The CDR3 sequence is 14 residues long. CDR3 amino acids: CASSFGVRTGELFF. CDR3 DNA sequence: TGTGCCAGCAGCTTTGGGGTACGCACCGGGGAGCTGTTTTTT.

This clonotype was observed many times. V and J are TRBV6-1 and TRBJ2-7; a weak D match, TRBD1 (6 bases). Trimming cost V 8 bases and J 2 bases, with 16 bases left between them. Germline assignment: CDR1 MNHNS and CDR2 SASEGT. This CDR3 has 14 amino acids. For the CDR3, the DNA is TGTGCCAGCGCAGTTTTCAGGGGACCCTACGAGCAGTACTTC. Amino acids: CASAVFRGPYEQYF.

Comment on this clonotype: Mismatch with germline at one junction end may stem from a read error. This rearrangement joins TRBV14 to TRBJ2-7, with D possibly TRBD1 on 6 matching bases. Germline CDR1 and CDR2: SGHDN and FVKESK. The CDR3 is 13 amino acids. CDR3 loop: CASSQALITGRMF. CDR3 coding DNA: TGTGCCAGCAGCCAAGCATTGATAACAGGGAGAATGTTC.

The chain employs TRBV20-1 and TRBJ1-5, with TRBD1 as a possible D gene (5 bases). The CDR3 has 12 amino acids. Germline CDR1 and CDR2: DFQATT and SNEGSKA (reference sequence). Here the CDR3 reads CSGRRGSQPQHF. Here the CDR3 DNA reads TGCAGCGGAAGGAGGGGTTCTCAGCCCCAGCATTTT.

This clonotype has just a few counts. The V and J genes are TRBV7-8 and TRBJ2-7; weak D call: TRBD1 (6 bases). V was trimmed by 3 bases and J by 7 bases, leaving 19 bases between them. The CDR3 runs to 15 residues. Germline assignment: CDR1 SGHVS and CDR2 FQNEAQ. CDR3 region: CASSLSPRGFGEQYF. Written as DNA, the CDR3 is TGTGCCAGCAGCTTGAGCCCTAGGGGGTTCGGAGAGCAGTACTTC. Full variable domain (remainder filled in from reference TRBV7-8 and TRBJ2-7): GAGVSQSPRYKVAKRGQDVALRCDPISGHVSLFWYQQALGQGPEFLTYFQNEAQLDKSGLPSDRFFAERPEGSVSTLKIQRTQQEDSAVYLCASSLSPRGFGEQYFGPGTRLTVT.

The rearrangement links TRBV29-1 to TRBJ2-7; unclear D gene. This CDR3 contains 11 residues. V was cut by 7 bases and J by 7 bases, with 14 bases left in between. Germline CDR1 reads SQVTM; CDR2 reads ANQGSEA. The CDR3 nucleotides are TGCAGCGGTCAGGTCCTCCAAGAGCAGTACTTC. It codes for CSGQVLQEQYF.

CDR3 protein: CASSPREDQETQYF. The CDR3 nucleotides are TGTGCCAGCTCACCAAGGGAAGACCAAGAGACCCAGTACTTC. The rearrangement links TRBV18 to TRBJ2-5; D gene ambiguous. The germline gives CDR1 KGHSH, CDR2 LQKENI. V was clipped by 2 bases and J by 0 bases, with 7 bases between them. CDR3 length: 14 amino acids. The variable domain in full, completed from reference TRBV18 and TRBJ2-5, reads NAGVMQNPRHLVRRRGQEARLRCSPMKGHSHVYWYRQLPEEGLKFMVYLQKENIIDESGMPKERFSAEFPKEGPSILRIQQVVRGDSAAYFCASSPREDQETQYFGPGTRLLVL.

The gene calls are TRBV5-1 and TRBJ1-2, with no clear D. The V end lost 0 bases, the J end lost 3 bases, and 6 bases lay between the germline ends. This CDR3 spans 13 amino acids. Germline V lookup: CDR1 SGHRS, CDR2 YFSETQ. The CDR3 reads CASSLAADYGYTF. DNA of the CDR3: TGCGCCAGCAGCTTGGCGGCGGACTATGGCTACACCTTC.

V usage is TRBV28 and J usage is TRBJ2-7, with 7 bases identical to TRBD1. Trimming at V came to 5 bases and at J to 2 bases, leaving 6 bases not matched to a gene. The CDR3 loop spans 14 amino acids. Germline CDR1 and CDR2: MDHEN and SYDVKM. This CDR3 reads CASSPTTGTYEQYF. CDR3 sequence (DNA): TGTGCCAGCAGTCCAACGACAGGGACCTACGAGCAGTACTTC. The complete variable domain, with remaining parts taken from reference TRBV28 and TRBJ2-7, reads DVKVTQSSRYLVKRTGEKVFLECVQDMDHENMFWYRQDPGLGLRLIYFSYDVKMKEKGDIPEGYSVSREKKERFSLILESASTNQTSMYLCASSPTTGTYEQYFGPGTRLTVT.

This chain connects TRBV29-1 to TRBJ2-4; D gene uncertain. The germline V gene encodes CDR1 SQVTM and CDR2 ANQGSEA. This CDR3 has 13 amino acids. Deletions cut 6 bases from V and 0 bases from J, with 9 bases between. CDR3 bases: TGCAGCGTGATTAATATAGCCAAAAACATTCAGTACTTC. It is translated as CSVINIAKNIQYF.

The chain links TRBV20-1 to TRBJ1-1, with 7 positions matching TRBD1. Germline values: CDR1 DFQATT, CDR2 SNEGSKA (reference sequence). Trimming at V came to 4 bases and at J to 0 bases, leaving 5 bases not matched to a gene. This CDR3 region has 14 residues. The CDR3 loop is CSATGTDMNTEAFF. The CDR3 coding sequence is TGCAGTGCTACCGGGACAGATATGAACACTGAAGCTTTCTTT.

The V call is TRBV20-1, the J call TRBJ2-2, with D tentatively TRBD1 or TRBD2 (6 bases each). Trimming cost V 3 bases and J 4 bases, with 9 bases left between them. The CDR3 is made up of 13 amino acids. Germline-derived CDR1 and CDR2 are DFQATT and SNEGSKA (reference sequence). CDR3 loop: CSASKGGTGELFF. CDR3 DNA sequence: TGCAGTGCTAGTAAGGGGGGCACCGGGGAGCTGTTTTTT.

CDR3: CASSQDLWAGGPQETQYF. The CDR3 bases are TGCGCCAGCAGCCAAGATCTTTGGGCGGGAGGGCCCCAAGAGACCCAGTACTTC. V usage is TRBV4-3 and J usage is TRBJ2-5, with 9 nucleotides matching TRBD2. The CDR3 consists of 18 residues. Unmatched junction bases numbered 9, after V lost 0 bases and J lost 1 base. In germline, CDR1 is LGHNA, CDR2 YSLEER.